These T cell receptor beta chains were read from a single sample in a study of neoadjuvant anti-PD-1 for oral cavity cancer. Repertoires were generated with immunoSEQ multiplex PCR, while TCRdb's copy carries only in-frame clones and drops some. Among more than 30,000 clones, around two fifths were seen once, and the ten largest hold around 15%. Sequenced material: tumor tissue, taken after nivolumab (anti-PD-1) treatment. The receptors come from a person aged 35 to 85 with oral cavity squamous cell carcinoma. CDR3s include the opening cysteine and the closing phenylalanine or tryptophan. Fields, in order: D gene, V gene, clone size, J gene, CDR3 DNA, CDR3 protein. D genes are given only for firm matches. A row's size may be missing; if present it is once, few, many or a size class.

NA	TRBV9	NA	TRBJ1-2	TGTGCCAGCACCCTTGGCGGGGACTATGGCTACACCTTC	CASTLGGDYGYTF
NA	TRBV9	NA	TRBJ1-4	TGTGCCAGCAGCGTTAAGTGGGGCGAAAAACTGTTTTTT	CASSVKWGEKLFF
NA	TRBV11-3	few	TRBJ2-5	TGTGCCAGCAGCTTAGATCGGGGTGGAGAGACCCAGTACTTC	CASSLDRGGETQYF
NA	TRBV6-1	few	TRBJ1-5	TGTGCCAGCAGTGTGTCGGGTGGCAATCAGCCCCAGCATTTT	CASSVSGGNQPQHF
NA	TRBV5-6	few	TRBJ1-1	TGTGCCAGCAGCTCGCAGGGTTGGGAAGCTGAAGCTTTCTTT	CASSSQGWEAEAFF
NA	TRBV19	NA	TRBJ1-3	TGTGCCAGTAGCGCAGGGAGCTCTGGAAACACCATATATTTT	CASSAGSSGNTIYF
NA	TRBV28	NA	TRBJ1-5	TGTGCCAGCAGTTTATGGTCACACACAGATAGCAATCAGCCCCAGCATTTT	CASSLWSHTDSNQPQHF
TRBD1	TRBV5-4	once	TRBJ2-2	TGTGCCAGCAGCTTGGTGGCAGGGGGCACCGGGGAGCTGTTTTTT	CASSLVAGGTGELFF
NA	TRBV7-3	NA	TRBJ2-3	TGTGCCAGCAGCTTATTTGGGTGGACAGATACGCAGTATTTT	CASSLFGWTDTQYF
TRBD1	TRBV5-1	NA	TRBJ2-7	TGCGCCAGCAGCTTGACAGGGGCTTCCTACGAGCAGTACTTC	CASSLTGASYEQYF
NA	TRBV9	NA	TRBJ1-1	TGTGCCAGCAGCGTAGTTGCCCCAAACACTGAAGCTTTCTTT	CASSVVAPNTEAFF